This T cell receptor beta chain was sequenced in a study of T cell clonotyping in hematopoietic cell transplantation. Sample time point: recipient sample about 28 days before transplant, after cytoreduction. The CDR3 covers 12 residues. V was shortened by 1 base and J by 5 bases, with 5 bases between the two germline ends. Germline CDR1 SGHAT, CDR2 FQNNGV. Only in-frame clones appear in the TCRdb table, and some are missing; sequencing was by immunoSEQ multiplex PCR. This sample carries some 2,000 clones, under 95% of them seen once, and the ten largest clones take 2.8%. This chain connects TRBV11-2 to TRBJ2-5; D is unresolved. This receptor was identified in a woman aged 45-65 years with acute myeloid leukemia. Some clones in this sample may be carry-over from other donors' samples. The sample consisted of peripheral blood mononuclear cells, taken before stem cell transplant. The CDR3 nucleotides are TGTGCCAGCAGCTTAGGCTGGGAGACCCAGTACTTC. Translation: CASSLGWETQYF.